These 7 T cell receptor beta chains came from one sample sequenced in a study of tissue T cells after allogeneic stem cell transplantation. The table came from immunoSEQ multiplex PCR; TCRdb's copy has only in-frame clones and leaves some out. The table includes 7,200 or so clones, roughly 53% detected once. The time point was: mouse harvest day 7 after allogeneic transplant. Mouse grafts combined 10^7 T-cell-depleted bone marrow cells with 10^6 splenic CD5+ T cells. The material sequenced was gut tissue. The receptors originated from a female BALB/c mouse given C57BL/6 T cells with graft-versus-host disease after an allogeneic hematopoietic cell transplant.

With respect to this clone: Mouse gene names and germline throughout. The CDR3 extends 1 residue past the end of the read, so its final part is completed from the germline J gene. The same CDR3 arises from other DNA sequences in this sample as well. The V gene is TRBV26, the J gene TRBJ2-3; D is uncertain. Per the germline V gene, CDR1 is KGHPV and CDR2 is FQNQEV (reference sequence). V lost 2 bases and J lost 0, with 0 bases in between. The length of the CDR3 is 12 residues. The sequenced CDR3 bases are TGTGCCAGCAGTCTGAGTGCAGAAACGCTGTAT. Encoded protein: CASSLSAETLY. The whole CDR3 protein reads CASSLSAETLYF.

With respect to this clone: Gene names are the mouse ones. Sequencing ends 1 residue short of the CDR3 end; the germline J gene provides the rest. V usage is TRBV22 and J usage is TRBJ2-7; TRBD1 reflects the table's D call only, with no check against the DNA. TRBV22 is classified as a pseudogene. The length of the CDR3 is 12 residues. The sequenced part of the CDR3 DNA is TGTGCCAGCAGTAGACAATCCTATGAACAGTAC. Amino acid sequence: CASSRQSYEQY. Given in full, the CDR3 is CASSRQSYEQYF.

This clone appeared a few times. Genes here carry mouse names. The CDR3 end lies 1 residue beyond the end of the read and is filled in from the germline J gene. V and J are TRBV23 and TRBJ2-1; TRBD1 is taken as the D call from the table, unchecked against the DNA. The CDR3 loop spans 16 amino acids. Germline CDR1 and CDR2: KGHTA and FQNQQP. The CDR3 protein is CSSSQSRGQGYAEQFF. CDR3 bases read: TGCTCCAGCAGTCAATCGAGAGGACAGGGCTATGCTGAGCAGTTC.

A word on this clone: Gene and germline names: mouse. The CDR3 is cut off 1 residue early in the read; its end comes from the germline J gene. The chain links TRBV23 to TRBJ2-5; the table's D call of TRBD1 was not tested on the DNA. Germline loops: CDR1 KGHTA, CDR2 FQNQQP. CDR3 length equals 11 residues. CDR3 bases read: TGCTCCAGCAGTCTCAGGGACACCCAGTAC. Amino acid sequence: CSSSLRDTQY. The CDR3, in full, reads CSSSLRDTQYF.

This clone was found a few times. Gene names are mouse gene names. Read data end 1 residue before the CDR3 end; the end is taken from the germline J gene. The V and J genes are TRBV14 and TRBJ1-2; no firm D call. The CDR3 contains 14 residues. Germline V gene data show CDR1 as SGHDT and CDR2 as FRDEAV. V lost 1 base and J lost 2, with 9 bases in between. CDR3 DNA (partial): TGTGCCAGCAGTTTCAAGGGAATTAACTCCGACTACACC. Translation: CASSFKGINSDYT. The entire CDR3 is CASSFKGINSDYTF.

In its sample, this clone ranks as medium-sized (0.01 to 0.1%). Gene names are the mouse ones. The missing CDR3 end, 1 residue past where the read stops, is filled in from the germline J gene. The gene calls are TRBV12-1 and TRBJ2-1, with D maybe TRBD2 (6 bases). V was pared by 1 base and J by 3 bases, with 9 bases between. Per the germline V gene, CDR1 is SGHSN and CDR2 is HYEKVE. The CDR3 is 14 amino acids. The CDR3 sequence: CASSLLGGYAEQFF. CDR3 DNA, as far as it was read: TGTGCCAGCTCTCTACTGGGAGGCTATGCTGAGCAGTTC.

Turning to this clone: Each gene name is a mouse one. The CDR3 is cut off 1 residue early in the read; its end comes from the germline J gene. J is TRBJ2-3 and V is TRBV26; D is possibly TRBD1 (6 bases). CDR1 and CDR2 (germline): KGHPV, FQNQEV (reference sequence). CDR3 length: 13 residues. V lost 4 bases to trimming and J lost 2 bases, with 7 bases between them. Incomplete CDR3 DNA: TGTGCCAGCAGTCGGACAGATGCAGAAACGCTGTAT. Protein sequence: CASSRTDAETLY. The CDR3, in full, reads CASSRTDAETLYF. Full variable domain (remainder filled in from reference TRBV26 and TRBJ2-3): NSKVIQTPRYLVKGQGQKAKMRCIPEKGHPVVFWYQQNKNNEFKFLINFQNQEVLQQIDMTEKRFSAECPSNSPCSLEIQSSEAGDSALYLCASSRTDAETLYFGSGTRLTVL.